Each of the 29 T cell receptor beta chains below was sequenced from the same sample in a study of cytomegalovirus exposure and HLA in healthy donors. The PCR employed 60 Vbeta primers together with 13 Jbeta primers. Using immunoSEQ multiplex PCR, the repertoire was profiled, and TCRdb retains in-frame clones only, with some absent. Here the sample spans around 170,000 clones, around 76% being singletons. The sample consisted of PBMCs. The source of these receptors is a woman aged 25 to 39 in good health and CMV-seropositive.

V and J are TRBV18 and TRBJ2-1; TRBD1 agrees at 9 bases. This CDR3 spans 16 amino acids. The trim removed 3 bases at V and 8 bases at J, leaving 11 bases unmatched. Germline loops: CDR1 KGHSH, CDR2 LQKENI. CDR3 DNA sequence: TGTGCCAGCTCACCCGAAACAGGGGGCTCGCGGTATGAGCAGTTCTTC. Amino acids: CASSPETGGSRYEQFF.

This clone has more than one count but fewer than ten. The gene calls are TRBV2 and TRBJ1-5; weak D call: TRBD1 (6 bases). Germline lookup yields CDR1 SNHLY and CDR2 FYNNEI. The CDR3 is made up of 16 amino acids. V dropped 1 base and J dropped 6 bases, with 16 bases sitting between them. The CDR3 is CASSEETAGVSQPQHF. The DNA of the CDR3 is TGTGCCAGCAGTGAAGAGACGGCAGGGGTAAGTCAGCCCCAGCATTTT.

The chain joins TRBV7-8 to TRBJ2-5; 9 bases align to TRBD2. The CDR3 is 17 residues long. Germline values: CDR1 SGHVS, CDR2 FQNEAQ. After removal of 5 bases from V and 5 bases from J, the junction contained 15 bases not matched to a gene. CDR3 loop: CASSPQVASGGRETQYF. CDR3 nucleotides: TGTGCCAGCAGCCCCCAAGTTGCGAGCGGGGGGAGGGAGACCCAGTACTTC.

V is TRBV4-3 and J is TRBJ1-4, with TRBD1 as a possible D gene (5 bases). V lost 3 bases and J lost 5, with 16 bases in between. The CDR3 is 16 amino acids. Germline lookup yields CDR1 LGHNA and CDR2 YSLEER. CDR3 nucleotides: TGCGCCAGCAGCCACTCACCGGGGCGGGAGAATGAAAAACTGTTTTTT. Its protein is CASSHSPGRENEKLFF.

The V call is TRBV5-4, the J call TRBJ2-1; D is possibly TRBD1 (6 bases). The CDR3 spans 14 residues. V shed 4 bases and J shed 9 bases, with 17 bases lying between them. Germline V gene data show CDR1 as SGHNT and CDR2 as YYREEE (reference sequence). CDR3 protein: CASSQLQGVGEQFF. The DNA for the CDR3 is TGTGCCAGCAGCCAGCTACAGGGAGTGGGTGAGCAGTTCTTC.

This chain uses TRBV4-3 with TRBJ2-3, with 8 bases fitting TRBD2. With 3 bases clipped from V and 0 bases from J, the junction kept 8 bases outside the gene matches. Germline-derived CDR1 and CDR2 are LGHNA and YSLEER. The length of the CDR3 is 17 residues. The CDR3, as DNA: TGCGCCAGCAGCCACTTAGCGGGGACGACTAGCACAGATACGCAGTATTTT. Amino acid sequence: CASSHLAGTTSTDTQYF.

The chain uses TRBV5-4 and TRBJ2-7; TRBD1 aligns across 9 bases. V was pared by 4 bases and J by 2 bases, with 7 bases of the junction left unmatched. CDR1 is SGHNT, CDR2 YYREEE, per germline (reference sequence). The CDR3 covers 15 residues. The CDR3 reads CASSPSGQGPYEQYF. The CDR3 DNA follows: TGTGCCAGCAGCCCCTCGGGACAGGGACCCTACGAGCAGTACTTC.

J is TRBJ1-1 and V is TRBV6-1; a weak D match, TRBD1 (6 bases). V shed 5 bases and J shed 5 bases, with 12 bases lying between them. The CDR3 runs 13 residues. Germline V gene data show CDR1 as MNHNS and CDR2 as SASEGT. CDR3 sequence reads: CASSIHRETEAFF. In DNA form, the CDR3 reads TGTGCCAGCAGTATCCACAGGGAAACTGAAGCTTTCTTT.

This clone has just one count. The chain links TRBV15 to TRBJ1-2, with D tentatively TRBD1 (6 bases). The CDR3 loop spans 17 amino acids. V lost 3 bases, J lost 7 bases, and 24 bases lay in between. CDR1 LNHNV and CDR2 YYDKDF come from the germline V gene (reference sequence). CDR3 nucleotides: TGTGCCACCAGCAGCGGATTTCACAGGGCCGTTGACATTGGCTACACCTTC. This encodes CATSSGFHRAVDIGYTF. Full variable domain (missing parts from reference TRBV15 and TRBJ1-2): DAMVIQNPRYQVTQFGKPVTLSCSQTLNHNVMYWYQQKSSQAPKLLFHYYDKDFNNEADTPDNFQSRRPNTSFCFLDIRSPGLGDTAMYLCATSSGFHRAVDIGYTFGSGTRLTVV.

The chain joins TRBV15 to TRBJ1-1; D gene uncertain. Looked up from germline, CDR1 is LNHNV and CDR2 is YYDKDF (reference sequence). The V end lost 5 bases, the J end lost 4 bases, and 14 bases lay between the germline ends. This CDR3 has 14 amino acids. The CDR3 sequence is CATSRGGSLTEAFF. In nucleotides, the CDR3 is TGTGCCACCAGCCGAGGAGGATCCCTCACTGAAGCTTTCTTT.

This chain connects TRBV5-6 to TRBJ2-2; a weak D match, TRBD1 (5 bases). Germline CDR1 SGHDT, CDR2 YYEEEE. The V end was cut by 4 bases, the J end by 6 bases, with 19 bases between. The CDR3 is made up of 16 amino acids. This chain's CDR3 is CASSPLYYRSAGELFF. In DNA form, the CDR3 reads TGTGCCAGCAGCCCCCTGTATTACAGGTCTGCCGGGGAGCTGTTTTTT. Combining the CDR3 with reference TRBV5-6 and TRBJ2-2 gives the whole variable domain DAGVTQSPTHLIKTRGQQVTLRCSPKSGHDTVSWYQQALGQGPQFIFQYYEEEERQRGNFPDRFSGHQFPNYSSELNVNALLLGDSALYLCASSPLYYRSAGELFFGEGSRLTVL.

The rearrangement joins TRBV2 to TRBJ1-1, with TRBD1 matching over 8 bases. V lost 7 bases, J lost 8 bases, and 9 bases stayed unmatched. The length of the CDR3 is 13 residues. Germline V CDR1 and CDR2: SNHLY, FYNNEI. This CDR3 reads CASTAPDRAEAFF. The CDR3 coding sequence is TGTGCCAGCACCGCACCGGACAGGGCAGAAGCTTTCTTT. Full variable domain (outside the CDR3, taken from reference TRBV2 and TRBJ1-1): EPEVTQTPSHQVTQMGQEVILRCVPISNHLYFYWYRQILGQKVEFLVSFYNNEISEKSEIFDDQFSVERPDGSNFTLKIRSTKLEDSAMYFCASTAPDRAEAFFGQGTRLTVV.

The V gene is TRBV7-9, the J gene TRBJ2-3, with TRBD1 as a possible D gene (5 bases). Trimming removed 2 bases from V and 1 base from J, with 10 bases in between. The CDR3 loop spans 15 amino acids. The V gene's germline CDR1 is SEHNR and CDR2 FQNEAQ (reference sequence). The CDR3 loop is CASSLLAGRTDTQYF. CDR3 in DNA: TGTGCCAGCAGCTTATTGGCAGGGCGCACAGATACGCAGTATTTT.

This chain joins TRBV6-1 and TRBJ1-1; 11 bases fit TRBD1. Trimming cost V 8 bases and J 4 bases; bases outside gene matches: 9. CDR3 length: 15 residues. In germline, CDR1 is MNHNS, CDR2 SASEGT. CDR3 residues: CASHPYGTGGTEAFF. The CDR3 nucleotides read TGTGCCAGCCACCCCTACGGGACAGGGGGCACTGAAGCTTTCTTT.

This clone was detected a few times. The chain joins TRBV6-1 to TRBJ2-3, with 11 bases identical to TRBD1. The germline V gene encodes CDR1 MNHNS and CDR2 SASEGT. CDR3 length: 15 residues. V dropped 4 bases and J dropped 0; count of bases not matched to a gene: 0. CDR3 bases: TGTGCCAGCAGTGGGGACAGGGGGAGCACAGATACGCAGTATTTT. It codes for CASSGDRGSTDTQYF.

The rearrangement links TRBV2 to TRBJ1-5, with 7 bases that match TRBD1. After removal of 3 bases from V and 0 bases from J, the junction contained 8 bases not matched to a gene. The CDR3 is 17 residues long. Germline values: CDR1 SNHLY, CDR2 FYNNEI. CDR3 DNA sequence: TGTGCCAGCAGTGAGGGGACAGATACCCTTAGCAATCAGCCCCAGCATTTT. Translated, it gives CASSEGTDTLSNQPQHF.

CDR3 sequence: CASSPGRQGWHEQYF. Written as DNA, the CDR3 is TGCGCCAGCAGCCCCGGTAGGCAGGGTTGGCACGAGCAGTACTTC. The chain has TRBV4-3 and TRBJ2-7, with a tentative D call TRBD1 (5 bases). V lost 4 bases to trimming and J lost 5 bases, with 18 bases between them. Germline V gene data show CDR1 as LGHNA and CDR2 as YSLEER. CDR3 length: 15 amino acids.

DNA for the CDR3: TGTGCCAGCAGCATCGACAGGGGGGGTTACAATGAGCAGTTCTTC. Residues: CASSIDRGGYNEQFF. V is TRBV9 and J is TRBJ2-1, with 9 nucleotides matching TRBD1. J was trimmed by 4 bases and V by 4 bases; bases with no gene match: 6. The CDR3 is 15 residues long. Per germline, CDR1 SGDLS and CDR2 YYNGEE.

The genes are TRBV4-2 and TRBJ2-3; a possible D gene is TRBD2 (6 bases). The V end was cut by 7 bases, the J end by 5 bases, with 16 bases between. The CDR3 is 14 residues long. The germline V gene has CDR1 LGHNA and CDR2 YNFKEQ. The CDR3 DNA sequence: TGTGCCAGCAACCCCGACGGGGGAGGAGATACGCAGTATTTT. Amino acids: CASNPDGGGDTQYF.

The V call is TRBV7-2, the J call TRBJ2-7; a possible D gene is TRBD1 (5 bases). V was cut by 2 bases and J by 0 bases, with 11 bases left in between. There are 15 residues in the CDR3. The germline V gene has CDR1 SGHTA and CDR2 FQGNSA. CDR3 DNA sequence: TGTGCCAGCAGCTTACAGACAGACACCTCCTACGAGCAGTACTTC. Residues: CASSLQTDTSYEQYF.

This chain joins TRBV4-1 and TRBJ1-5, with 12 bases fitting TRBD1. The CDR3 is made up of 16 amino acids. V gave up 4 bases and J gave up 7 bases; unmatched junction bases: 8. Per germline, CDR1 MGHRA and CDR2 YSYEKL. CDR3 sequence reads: CASSLSGQGAGQPQHF. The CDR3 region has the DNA TGCGCCAGCAGCCTCTCGGGACAGGGGGCAGGGCAGCCCCAGCATTTT.

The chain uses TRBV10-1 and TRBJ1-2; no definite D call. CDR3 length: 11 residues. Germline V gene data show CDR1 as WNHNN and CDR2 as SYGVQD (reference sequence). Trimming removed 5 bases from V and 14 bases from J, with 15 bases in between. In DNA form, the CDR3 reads TGCGCCAGCAGTCCCCGACACGCGGGGACCTTC. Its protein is CASSPRHAGTF.

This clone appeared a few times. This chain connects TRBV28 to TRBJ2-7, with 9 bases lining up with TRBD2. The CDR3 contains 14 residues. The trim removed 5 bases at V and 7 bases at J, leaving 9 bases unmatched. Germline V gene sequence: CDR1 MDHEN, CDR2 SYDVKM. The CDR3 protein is CASSNPYAGGEQYF. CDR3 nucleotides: TGTGCCAGCAGTAACCCTTACGCGGGGGGGGAGCAGTACTTC.

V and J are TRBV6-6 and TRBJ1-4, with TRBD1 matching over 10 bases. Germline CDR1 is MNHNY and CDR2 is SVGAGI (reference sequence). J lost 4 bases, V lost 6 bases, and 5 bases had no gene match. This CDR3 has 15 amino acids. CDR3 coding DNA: TGTGCCAGCAGGCGACAGGGGGCCAGTAATGAAAAACTGTTTTTT. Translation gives CASRRQGASNEKLFF.

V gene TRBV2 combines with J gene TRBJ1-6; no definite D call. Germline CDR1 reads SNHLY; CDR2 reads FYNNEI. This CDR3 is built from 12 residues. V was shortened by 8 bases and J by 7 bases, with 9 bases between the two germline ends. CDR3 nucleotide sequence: TGTGCCAGCCGGGTGAACAATTCACCCCTCCACTTT. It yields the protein CASRVNNSPLHF.

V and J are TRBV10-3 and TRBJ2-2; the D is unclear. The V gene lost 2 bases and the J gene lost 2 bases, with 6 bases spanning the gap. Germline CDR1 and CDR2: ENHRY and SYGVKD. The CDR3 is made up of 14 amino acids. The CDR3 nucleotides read TGTGCCATCAGTGAGAGCTCCAACACCGGGGAGCTGTTTTTT. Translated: CAISESSNTGELFF.

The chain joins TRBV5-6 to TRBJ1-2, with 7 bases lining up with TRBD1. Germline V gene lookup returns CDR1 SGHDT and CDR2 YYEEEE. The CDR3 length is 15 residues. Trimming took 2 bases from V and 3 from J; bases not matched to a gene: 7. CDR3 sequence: CASSLPGTEHYGYTF. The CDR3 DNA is TGTGCCAGCAGCTTACCCGGGACAGAACACTATGGCTACACCTTC.

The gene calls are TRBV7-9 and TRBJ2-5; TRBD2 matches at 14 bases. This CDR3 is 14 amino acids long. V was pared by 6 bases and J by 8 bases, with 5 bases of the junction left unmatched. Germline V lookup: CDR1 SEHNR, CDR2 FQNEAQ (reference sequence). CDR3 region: CASRPGLAGGTQYF. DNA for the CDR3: TGTGCCAGCAGGCCCGGACTAGCGGGGGGTACCCAGTACTTC.

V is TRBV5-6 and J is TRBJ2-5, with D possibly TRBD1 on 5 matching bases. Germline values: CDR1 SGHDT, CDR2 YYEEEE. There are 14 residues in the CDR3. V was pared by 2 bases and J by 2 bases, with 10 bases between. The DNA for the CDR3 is TGTGCCAGCAGCTTTGGCTCAGGGCAAGAGACCCAGTACTTC. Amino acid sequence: CASSFGSGQETQYF.